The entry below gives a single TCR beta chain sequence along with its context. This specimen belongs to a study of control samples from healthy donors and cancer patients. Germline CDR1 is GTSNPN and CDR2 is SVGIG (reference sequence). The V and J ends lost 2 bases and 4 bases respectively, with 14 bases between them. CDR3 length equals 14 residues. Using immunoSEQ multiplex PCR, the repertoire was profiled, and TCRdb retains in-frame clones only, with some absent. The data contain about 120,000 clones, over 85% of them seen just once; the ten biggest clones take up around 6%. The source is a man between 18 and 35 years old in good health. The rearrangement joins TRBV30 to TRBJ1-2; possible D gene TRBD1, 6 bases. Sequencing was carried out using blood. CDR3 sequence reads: CAWSPGGPVYGYTF. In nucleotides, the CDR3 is TGTGCCTGGAGTCCCGGGGGGCCTGTCTATGGCTACACCTTC.